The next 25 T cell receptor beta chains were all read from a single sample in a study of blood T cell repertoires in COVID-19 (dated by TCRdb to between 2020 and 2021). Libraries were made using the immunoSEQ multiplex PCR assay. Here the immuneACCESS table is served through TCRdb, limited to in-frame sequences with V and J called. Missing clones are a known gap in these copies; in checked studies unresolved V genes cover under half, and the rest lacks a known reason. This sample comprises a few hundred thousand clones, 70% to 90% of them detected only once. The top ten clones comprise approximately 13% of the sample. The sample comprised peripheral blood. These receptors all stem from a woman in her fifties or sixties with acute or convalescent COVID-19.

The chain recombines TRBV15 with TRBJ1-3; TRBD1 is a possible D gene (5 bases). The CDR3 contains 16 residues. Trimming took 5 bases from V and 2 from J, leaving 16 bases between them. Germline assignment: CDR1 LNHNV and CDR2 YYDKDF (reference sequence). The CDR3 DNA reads TGTGCCACCAGCCGTTACAGGAAAATGACTGGAAACACCATATATTTT. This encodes CATSRYRKMTGNTIYF.

The CDR3 region has the DNA TGTGCCAGCACCACAGGGGTTTGGTCTAATGAAAAACTGTTTTTT. This codes for CASTTGVWSNEKLFF. The gene calls are TRBV6-5 and TRBJ1-4, with 7 bases that match TRBD1. The V gene end was trimmed by 7 bases and the J gene end by 3 bases; junction bases not matched to a gene: 8. CDR1 is MNHEY and CDR2 is SVGAGI in the germline V gene. This CDR3 region has 15 residues.

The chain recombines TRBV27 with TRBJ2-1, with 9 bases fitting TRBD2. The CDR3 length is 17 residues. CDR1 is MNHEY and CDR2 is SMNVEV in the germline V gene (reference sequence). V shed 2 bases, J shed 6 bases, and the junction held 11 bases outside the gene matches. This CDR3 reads CASSLARLAVKPNEQFF. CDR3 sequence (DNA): TGTGCCAGCAGTTTAGCCAGACTAGCGGTTAAACCCAATGAGCAGTTCTTC.

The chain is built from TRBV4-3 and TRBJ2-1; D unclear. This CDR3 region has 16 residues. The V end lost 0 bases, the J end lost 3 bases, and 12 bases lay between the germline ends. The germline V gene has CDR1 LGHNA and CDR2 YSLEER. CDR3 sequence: CASSQDSAEIYNEQFF. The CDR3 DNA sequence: TGCGCCAGCAGCCAAGACAGCGCAGAGATCTACAATGAGCAGTTCTTC.

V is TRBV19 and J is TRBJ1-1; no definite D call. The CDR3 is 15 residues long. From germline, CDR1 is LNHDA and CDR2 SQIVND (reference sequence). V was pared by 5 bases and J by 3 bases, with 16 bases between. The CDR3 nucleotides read TGTGCCAGTAGTCCGGGAGGAGGGCGCGACACTGAAGCTTTCTTT. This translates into CASSPGGGRDTEAFF.

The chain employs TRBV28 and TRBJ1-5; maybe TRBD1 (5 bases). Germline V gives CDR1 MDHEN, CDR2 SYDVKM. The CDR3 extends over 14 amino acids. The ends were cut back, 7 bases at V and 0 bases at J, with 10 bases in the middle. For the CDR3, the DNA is TGTGCCAGCACGGTGGGGGGTAGCAATCAGCCCCAGCATTTT. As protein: CASTVGGSNQPQHF.

The CDR3 nucleotides read TGTGCCAGCAGCTTAGAGGTGGTGGGGGCTCGGGGAAACACCATATATTTT. This gives the protein CASSLEVVGARGNTIYF. The rearrangement links TRBV7-3 to TRBJ1-3, with a tentative D call TRBD1 (6 bases). This CDR3 spans 17 amino acids. Trimming took 2 bases from V and 4 from J, leaving 18 bases between them. Germline CDR1 reads SGHTA; CDR2 reads FQGTGA.

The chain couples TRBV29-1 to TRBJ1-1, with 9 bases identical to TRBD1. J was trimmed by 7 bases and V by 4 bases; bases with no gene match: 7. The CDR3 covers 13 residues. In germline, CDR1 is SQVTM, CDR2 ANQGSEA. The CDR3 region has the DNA TGCAGCGTTGCCCGCCGGGACAGGGTTGAAGCTTTCTTT. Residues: CSVARRDRVEAFF.

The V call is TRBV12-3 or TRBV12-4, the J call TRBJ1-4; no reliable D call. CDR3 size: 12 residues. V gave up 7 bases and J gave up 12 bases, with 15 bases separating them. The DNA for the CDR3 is TGTGCCAGCAACGCGCAGTGGGGAGAACTGTTTTTT. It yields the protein CASNAQWGELFF.

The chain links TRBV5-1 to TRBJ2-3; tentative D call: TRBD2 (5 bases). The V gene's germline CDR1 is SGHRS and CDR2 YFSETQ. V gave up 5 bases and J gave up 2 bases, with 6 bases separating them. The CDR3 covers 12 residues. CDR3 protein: CASSRDTDTQYF. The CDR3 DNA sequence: TGCGCCAGCAGTCGGGACACAGATACGCAGTATTTT.

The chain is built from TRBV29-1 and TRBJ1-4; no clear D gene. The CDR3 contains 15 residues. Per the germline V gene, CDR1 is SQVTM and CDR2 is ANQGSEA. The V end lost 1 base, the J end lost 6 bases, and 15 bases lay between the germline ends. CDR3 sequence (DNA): TGCAGCGTTGAAGTACCCGGCCTGGCGGATGAAAAACTGTTTTTT. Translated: CSVEVPGLADEKLFF.

CDR3 bases: TGTGCCAGCAGCTTAGTAGGCAGCGGGAGGGATCGGGAGACCCAGTACTTC. Translated, it gives CASSLVGSGRDRETQYF. J is TRBJ2-5 and V is TRBV7-8; 10 bases agree with TRBD2. J lost 5 bases, V lost 1 base, and 10 bases had no gene match. This CDR3 spans 17 amino acids. CDR1 SGHVS and CDR2 FQNEAQ come from the germline V gene. Full variable domain (rest looked up from reference TRBV7-8 and TRBJ2-5): GAGVSQSPRYKVAKRGQDVALRCDPISGHVSLFWYQQALGQGPEFLTYFQNEAQLDKSGLPSDRFFAERPEGSVSTLKIQRTQQEDSAVYLCASSLVGSGRDRETQYFGPGTRLLVL.

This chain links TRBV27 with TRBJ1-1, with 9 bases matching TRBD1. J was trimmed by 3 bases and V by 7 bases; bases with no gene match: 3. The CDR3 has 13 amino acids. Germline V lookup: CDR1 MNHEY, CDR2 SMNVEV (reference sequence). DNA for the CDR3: TGTGCCAGCATTGGACAGGGGTACACTGAAGCTTTCTTT. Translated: CASIGQGYTEAFF.

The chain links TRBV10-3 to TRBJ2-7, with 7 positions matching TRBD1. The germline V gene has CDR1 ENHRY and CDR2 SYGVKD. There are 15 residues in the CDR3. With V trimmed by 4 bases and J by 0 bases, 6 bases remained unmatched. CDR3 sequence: CAISGATGDSYEQYF. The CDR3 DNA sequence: TGTGCCATCAGTGGGGCTACAGGGGACTCCTACGAGCAGTACTTC.

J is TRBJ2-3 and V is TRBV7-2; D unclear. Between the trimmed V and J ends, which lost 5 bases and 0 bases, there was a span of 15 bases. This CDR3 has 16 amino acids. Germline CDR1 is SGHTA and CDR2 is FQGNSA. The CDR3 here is CASSRRLAQSTDTQYF. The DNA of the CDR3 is TGTGCCAGCAGCCGGAGACTGGCCCAAAGCACAGATACGCAGTATTTT.

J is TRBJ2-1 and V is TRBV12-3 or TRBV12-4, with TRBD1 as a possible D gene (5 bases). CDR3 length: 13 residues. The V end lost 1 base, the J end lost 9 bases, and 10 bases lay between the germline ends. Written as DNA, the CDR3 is TGTGCCAGCAGTTTAGAAAGGGGTAGTGAGCAGTTCTTC. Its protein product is CASSLERGSEQFF.

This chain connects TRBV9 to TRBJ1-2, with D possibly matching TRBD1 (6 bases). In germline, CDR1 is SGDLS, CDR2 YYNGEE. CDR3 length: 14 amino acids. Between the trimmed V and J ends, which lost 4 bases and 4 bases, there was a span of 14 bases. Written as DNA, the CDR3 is TGTGCCAGCAGCTCCCGAGGGGGGGGCTATGGCTACACCTTC. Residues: CASSSRGGGYGYTF.

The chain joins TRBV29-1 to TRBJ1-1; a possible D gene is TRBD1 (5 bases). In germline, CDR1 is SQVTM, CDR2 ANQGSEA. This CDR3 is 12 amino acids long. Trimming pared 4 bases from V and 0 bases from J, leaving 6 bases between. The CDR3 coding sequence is TGCAGCGTTGGGACACTGAACACTGAAGCTTTCTTT. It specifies CSVGTLNTEAFF.

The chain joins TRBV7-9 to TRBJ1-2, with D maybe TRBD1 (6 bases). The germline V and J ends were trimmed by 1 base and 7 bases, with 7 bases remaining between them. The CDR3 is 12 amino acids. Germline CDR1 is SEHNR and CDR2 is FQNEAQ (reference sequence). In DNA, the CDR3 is TGTGCCAGCAGCTTAGAGACAGGTGGCTACACCTTC. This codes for CASSLETGGYTF.

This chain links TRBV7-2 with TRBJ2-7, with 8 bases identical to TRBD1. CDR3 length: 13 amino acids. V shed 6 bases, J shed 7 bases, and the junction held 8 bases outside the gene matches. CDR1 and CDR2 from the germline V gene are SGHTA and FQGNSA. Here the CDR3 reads CASRSTGAGEQYF. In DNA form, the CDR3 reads TGTGCCAGCAGATCGACAGGGGCGGGGGAGCAGTACTTC.

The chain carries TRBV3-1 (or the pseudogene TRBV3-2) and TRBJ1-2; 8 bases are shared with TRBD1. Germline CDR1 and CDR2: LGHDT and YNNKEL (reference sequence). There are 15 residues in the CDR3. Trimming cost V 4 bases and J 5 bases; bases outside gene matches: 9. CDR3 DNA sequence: TGTGCCAGCAGCCGAGACAGGGGAACAAAGTATGGCTACACCTTC. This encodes CASSRDRGTKYGYTF.

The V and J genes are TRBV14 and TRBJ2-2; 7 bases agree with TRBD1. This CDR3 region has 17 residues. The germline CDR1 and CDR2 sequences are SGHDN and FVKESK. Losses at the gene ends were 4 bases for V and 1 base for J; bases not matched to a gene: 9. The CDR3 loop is CASSLPLQGWNTGELFF. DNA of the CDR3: TGTGCCAGCAGCCTACCTTTACAGGGGTGGAACACCGGGGAGCTGTTTTTT.

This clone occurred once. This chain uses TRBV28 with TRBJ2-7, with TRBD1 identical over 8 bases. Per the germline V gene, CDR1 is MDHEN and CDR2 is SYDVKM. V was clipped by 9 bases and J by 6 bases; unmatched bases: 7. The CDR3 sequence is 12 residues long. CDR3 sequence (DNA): TGTGCCAGTGACAGGGGTGGCCTCGAGCAGTACTTC. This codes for CASDRGGLEQYF.

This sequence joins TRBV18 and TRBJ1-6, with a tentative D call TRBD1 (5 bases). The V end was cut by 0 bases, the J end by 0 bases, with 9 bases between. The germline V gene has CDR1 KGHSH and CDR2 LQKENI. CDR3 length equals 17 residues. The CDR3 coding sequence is TGTGCCAGCTCACCACCGAACGGGGGCTCCTATAATTCACCCCTCCACTTT. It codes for CASSPPNGGSYNSPLHF.

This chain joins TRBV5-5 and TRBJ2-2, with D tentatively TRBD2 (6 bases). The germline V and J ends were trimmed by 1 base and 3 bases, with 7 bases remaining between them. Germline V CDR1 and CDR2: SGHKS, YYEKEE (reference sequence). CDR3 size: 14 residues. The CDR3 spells CASSLTGDTGELFF. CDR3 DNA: TGTGCCAGCAGCTTGACGGGGGACACCGGGGAGCTGTTTTTT. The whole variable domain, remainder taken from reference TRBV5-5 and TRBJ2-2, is DAGVTQSPTHLIKTRGQQVTLRCSPISGHKSVSWYQQVLGQGPQFIFQYYEKEERGRGNFPDRFSARQFPNYSSELNVNALLLGDSALYLCASSLTGDTGELFFGEGSRLTVL.